This T cell receptor beta chain emerged from a study of blood T cell repertoires in COVID-19. Study in general: Acute and convalescent COVID-19 specimens originated in the United States, Italy and Spain. PBMCs, B-cell-depleted T cells, or T cells were the source of the cDNA or gDNA that made up the material.

Deletions cut 1 base from V and 0 bases from J, with 6 bases between. The CDR3 contains 13 residues. The germline gives CDR1 GTSNPN, CDR2 SVGIG (reference sequence). As originally analysed: Researchers report that nucleated cell counts were estimated from reference gene primer amplification. Measured with immunoSEQ multiplex PCR; TCRdb has only the in-frame clones, and not every one. The V and J calls and clone size were taken over from that table, and D and trimming were inferred from the DNA. The data show just over 200,000 clones, around 82% seen once. The sequence came from a woman in her seventies with acute or convalescent COVID-19. The chain links TRBV30 to TRBJ1-1; weak D call: TRBD1 (6 bases). The sequenced sample consisted of peripheral blood. CDR3 residues: CAWSGQVNTEAFF. The DNA for the CDR3 is TGTGCCTGGAGTGGACAGGTGAACACTGAAGCTTTCTTT.